This TCR beta chain was found in a study of blood T cell repertoires in COVID-19. About the study: Samples taken during acute and convalescent COVID-19 were collected in the United States, Italy and Spain. The analysed material was cDNA or gDNA that came from T cells, B-cell-depleted T cells, or PBMCs.

Authors' processing steps: Cell counts per sample came from amplifying reference gene primers. Profiled with immunoSEQ multiplex PCR; TCRdb holds only in-frame clones, not every one. V, J and clone size reflect that table, while D and trimming were determined from the DNA. The table has hundreds of thousands of clones, approximately 90% seen once. The CDR3 consists of 16 residues. Germline V CDR1 and CDR2: ENHRY, SYGVKD. With 3 bases removed from V and 1 base from J, the gap between germline ends came to 15 bases. The clonotype comes from a woman between 18 and 29 years old with acute or convalescent COVID-19. The chain employs TRBV10-3 and TRBJ1-1; unclear D gene. Sequencing was performed on peripheral blood. The CDR3 reads CAISEMSSRRNTEAFF. CDR3 in DNA: TGTGCCATCAGTGAAATGTCATCCCGGAGGAACACTGAAGCTTTCTTT.